This TCR beta chain was sequenced during a study of cytomegalovirus exposure and HLA in healthy donors. Overall study results and limits: TCR beta V- and J-gene trimming, according to a later analysis, was linked to a missense DCLRE1C variant.

This CDR3 comprises 14 residues. Germline V gives CDR1 GTSNPN, CDR2 SVGIG (reference sequence). V lost 7 bases and J lost 7; bases outside the gene matches: 10. PCR involved 60 Vbeta and 13 Jbeta primers. Original data processing: An analysis that came later counted 73 million or so unique TCR beta chains, approximately 10 million shared. Data came from immunoSEQ multiplex PCR; TCRdb stores just in-frame clones and leaves some out. The V and J calls and clone size were taken over from that table, and D and trimming were inferred from the DNA. Here the sample spans about 170,000 clones, around four fifths being singletons. For this clone: Its antigen is not identified.

The V and J genes are TRBV30 and TRBJ1-4, with 9 bases lining up with TRBD1. The source material was PBMCs. The sequence came from a woman younger than 30 in good health and CMV-seronegative. The CDR3 is CASSSGTGFEKLFF. The CDR3 DNA is TGTGCCTCGTCCTCGGGGACAGGGTTTGAAAAACTGTTTTTT.